The clone carrying this T cell receptor beta chain was counted a few times. This record comes from a study of naive and memory T cell subsets. Amplification of ligated cDNA took four PCR rounds with SP2 and nested alpha and beta constant primers. Reverse transcription of blood and skin TCR RNA was primed at alpha and beta constant regions. One entry per CDR3 protein results from TCRdb running MiXCR on the 5' RACE reads. The data show more than 50,000 distinct CDR3 sequences, around 7.7% seen once. The library had UMIs added by 3' ligation of an oligonucleotide to TCR cDNA. The TCR sequence derives from a male donor in good health.

The CDR3 sequence: CASSIAGAVYEQYF. CDR3 DNA sequence: TGTGCCAGTAGTATAGCGGGTGCCGTTTACGAGCAGTACTTC. The chain joins TRBV19 to TRBJ2-7, with unresolved D. Germline V gene sequence: CDR1 LNHDA, CDR2 SQIVND (reference sequence). The CDR3 sequence is 14 residues long. The V end was cut by 1 base, the J end by 4 bases, with 11 bases between. Variable domain in full (rest from reference TRBV19 and TRBJ2-7): DGGITQSPKYLFRKEGQNVTLSCEQNLNHDAMYWYRQDPGQGLRLIYYSQIVNDFQKGDIAEGYSVSREKKESFPLTVTSAQKNPTAFYLCASSIAGAVYEQYFGPGTRLTVT.